The present T cell receptor beta chain was sequenced within a study of blood T cells in healthy people across ages. Primers used in a second PCR of about 7 to 11 cycles were a sample-barcoded 5' primer and a J-beta primer mix. With 12 random nucleotides, a template-switch adaptor tagged each individual cDNA molecule. TCRdb called the 5' RACE reads again in MiXCR, with one record for every CDR3 protein. The sample holds about 1,400,000 distinct CDR3 sequences, about 40% seen once. Germline V gene data show CDR1 as SGHTA and CDR2 as FQGNSA. J was trimmed by 8 bases and V by 7 bases; bases with no gene match: 10. CDR3 length: 13 amino acids.

Sample: blood. The clonotype was recovered from a woman under 30 in good health. The chain is built from TRBV7-2 and TRBJ1-1, with 7 bases that match TRBD1. The CDR3 coding sequence is TGTGCCAGCAACCCCGGGACAGACGGCGAAGCTTTCTTT. Its protein product is CASNPGTDGEAFF. The full variable domain, completed using reference TRBV7-2 and TRBJ1-1, is GAGVSQSPSNKVTEKGKDVELRCDPISGHTALYWYRQSLGQGLEFLIYFQGNSAPDKSGLPSDRFSAERTGGSVSTLTIQRTQQEDSAVYLCASNPGTDGEAFFGQGTRLTVV.